The 32 T cell receptor beta chains below were found in one sample sequenced in a study of T-cell reconstitution after alpha-beta-depleted transplantation in children. Molecular barcoding with unique molecular identifiers was used for the TCRbeta library. MiXCR, applied by TCRdb to the PCR reads, yields one record per CDR3 protein. This sample has about 420,000 distinct CDR3 sequences, with roughly 16% found just once. The sample consisted of PBMCs, mostly from graft donor cells, taken 360 days after TCRalphabeta/CD19-depleted stem cell transplant. These receptors all come from a boy in the first two years of life who had a stem cell transplant for Wiskott-Aldrich syndrome, so the T cells may come from the graft donor.

This clonotype was counted between two and nine times. V gene TRBV19 combines with J gene TRBJ2-1; D is possibly TRBD1 (5 bases). Trimming shortened V by 0 bases and J by 9 bases, and 21 bases separated the two germline ends. Looked up from germline, CDR1 is LNHDA and CDR2 is SQIVND (reference sequence). The CDR3 extends over 17 amino acids. The CDR3 spells CASSIDILTDSPPEQFF. The CDR3 DNA reads as TGTGCCAGTAGTATAGATATCTTGACAGACAGTCCCCCTGAGCAGTTCTTC.

This clonotype has more than one count but fewer than ten. The V gene is TRBV15, the J gene TRBJ2-7; the D is unclear. CDR1 is LNHNV, CDR2 YYDKDF, per germline (reference sequence). Trimming shortened V by 2 bases and J by 0 bases, and 5 bases separated the two germline ends. The CDR3 covers 13 residues. In DNA, the CDR3 is TGTGCCACCAGCAGACACTACTCCTACGAGCAGTACTTC. Amino acid sequence: CATSRHYSYEQYF.

This clonotype was detected a few times. The V and J genes are TRBV6-6 and TRBJ1-5; D unclear. V was trimmed by 5 bases and J by 6 bases, leaving 8 bases between them. In germline, CDR1 is MNHNY, CDR2 SVGAGI (reference sequence). The CDR3 length is 12 residues. CDR3: CASSLPPQPQHF. The CDR3 DNA is TGTGCCAGCAGTCTCCCCCCTCAGCCCCAGCATTTT.

This clonotype was counted a single time. V usage is TRBV19 and J usage is TRBJ2-1; D unclear. In germline, CDR1 is LNHDA, CDR2 SQIVND (reference sequence). The V gene lost 9 bases and the J gene lost 5 bases, with 5 bases spanning the gap. There are 10 residues in the CDR3. The CDR3, as DNA: TGTGCCAGCCCCAACAATGAGCAGTTCTTC. This translates into CASPNNEQFF. Filled out from reference TRBV19 and TRBJ2-1, the complete variable domain reads DGGITQSPKYLFRKEGQNVTLSCEQNLNHDAMYWYRQDPGQGLRLIYYSQIVNDFQKGDIAEGYSVSREKKESFPLTVTSAQKNPTAFYLCASPNNEQFFGPGTRLTVL.

The CDR3 region is CASSPRINSPLHF. The CDR3 coding sequence is TGTGCCAGCAGCCCCCGAATTAATTCACCCCTCCACTTT. This chain joins TRBV7-9 and TRBJ1-6; D not certain. Germline CDR1 reads SEHNR; CDR2 reads FQNEAQ (reference sequence). There are 13 residues in the CDR3. V lost 5 bases and J 6 bases, leaving 8 bases between the germline ends.

This chain joins TRBV4-1 and TRBJ2-3; the D is unclear. The CDR3 contains 14 residues. Per the germline V gene, CDR1 is MGHRA and CDR2 is YSYEKL. V was pared by 4 bases and J by 0 bases, with 8 bases between. CDR3 amino acids: CASSRGTSTDTQYF. The CDR3 bases are TGCGCCAGCAGCCGGGGAACTAGCACAGATACGCAGTATTTT.

This clonotype was detected only a few times. This rearrangement joins TRBV12-3 or TRBV12-4 to TRBJ2-7, with TRBD2 matching over 8 bases. The junction had 5 bases not matched to a gene; V was cut back by 4 bases and J by 6 bases. This CDR3 has 13 amino acids. CDR3 DNA: TGTGCCAGCAGTTCCCCCGCGGGAGGCGAGCAGTACTTC. Protein: CASSSPAGGEQYF.

This chain uses TRBV7-6 with TRBJ2-2, with unresolved D. Germline V CDR1 and CDR2: SGHVS, FNYEAQ. The V end was cut by 5 bases, the J end by 7 bases, with 17 bases between. The CDR3 runs to 15 residues. The CDR3 nucleotides read TGTGCCAGCAGCCCAGTGGGCGCCCGGCACGGGGAGCTGTTTTTT. This sequence encodes CASSPVGARHGELFF.

This clonotype was seen only a few times. This chain links TRBV10-3 with TRBJ2-1; D is uncertain. The CDR3 length is 14 residues. The V gene lost 2 bases and the J gene lost 7 bases, with 12 bases spanning the gap. The germline CDR1 and CDR2 sequences are ENHRY and SYGVKD. As DNA, the CDR3 is TGTGCCATCAGTGAGCCGCGAGCTGGGAATGAGCAGTTCTTC. As protein: CAISEPRAGNEQFF.

This clonotype turned up a few times. The CDR3 spells CASSPQTVTGELFF. In DNA, the CDR3 is TGTGCCAGCAGCCCTCAGACAGTCACCGGGGAGCTGTTTTTT. V usage is TRBV7-6 and J usage is TRBJ2-2; possibly TRBD1 for D (5 bases). CDR1 SGHVS and CDR2 FNYEAQ come from the germline V gene. The CDR3 spans 14 residues. V lost 5 bases and J lost 4, with 11 bases in between.

This clonotype was counted only a few times. This chain uses TRBV7-2 with TRBJ2-7; TRBD2 matches at 12 bases. Germline CDR1 SGHTA, CDR2 FQGNSA. J gave up 5 bases and V 5 bases, and 7 bases lay outside the gene matches. The CDR3 has 15 residues. The CDR3 sequence: CASSPRLAGAHEQYF. The DNA for the CDR3 is TGTGCCAGCAGCCCCCGACTAGCGGGAGCCCACGAGCAGTACTTC.

In this sample, this clonotype turned up many times. The chain uses TRBV29-1 and TRBJ1-1, with D maybe TRBD1 (6 bases). Trimming removed 5 bases at V and 0 bases at J, with 7 bases between. Germline V gives CDR1 SQVTM, CDR2 ANQGSEA. The CDR3 extends over 12 amino acids. The CDR3 sequence is CSVRTVNTEAFF. Written as DNA, the CDR3 is TGCAGCGTTCGGACAGTGAACACTGAAGCTTTCTTT.

V gene TRBV7-2 combines with J gene TRBJ1-3, with D possibly matching TRBD1 (6 bases). Germline-derived CDR1 and CDR2 are SGHTA and FQGNSA. V was pared by 3 bases and J by 6 bases, with 9 bases between. This CDR3 region has 13 residues. CDR3 protein: CASSLDSINTIYF. The CDR3 coding sequence is TGTGCCAGCAGCTTGGACAGCATAAACACCATATATTTT.

The gene calls are TRBV7-2 and TRBJ2-2; D gene ambiguous. Trimming left V 3 bases short and J 3 bases short, with 11 bases between. CDR3 length: 15 amino acids. CDR1 and CDR2 (germline): SGHTA, FQGNSA. DNA for the CDR3: TGTGCCAGCAGCTTTAGGCTAGGCCACACCGGGGAGCTGTTTTTT. This encodes CASSFRLGHTGELFF.

The rearrangement links TRBV4-3 to TRBJ2-3, with 9 bases that match TRBD1. This CDR3 comprises 16 residues. V shed 4 bases and J 3 bases; nucleotides not matched to a gene: 8. Germline V gene data show CDR1 as LGHNA and CDR2 as YSLEER. The CDR3 here is CASSLTGGAETDTQYF. In DNA form, the CDR3 reads TGCGCCAGCAGCCTAACAGGGGGCGCGGAGACAGATACGCAGTATTTT.

This clonotype was counted a few times. The chain has TRBV4-1 and TRBJ2-3, with D maybe TRBD2 (7 bases). Trimming took 2 bases from V and 1 from J, leaving 13 bases between them. This CDR3 contains 16 residues. Germline CDR1 and CDR2: MGHRA and YSYEKL. CDR3 nucleotides: TGCGCCAGCAGCCAATTCCGGGGGGCAGGCACAGATACGCAGTATTTT. Translated: CASSQFRGAGTDTQYF.

For this clonotype: A read error is possible here, since a much larger clone lies one base away. Because it lacks the conserved phenylalanine or tryptophan at the end, this CDR3 is likely a read error. The CDR3 nucleotides read TGTGCCAGCAGTTGGGGCGGGGGGAGCAATGGGCAGTTCCTC. It is translated as CASSWGGGSNGQFL. The rearrangement uses TRBV12-3 or TRBV12-4 and TRBJ2-1; 8 bases are a match to TRBD2. The CDR3 loop spans 14 amino acids.

CDR3 loop: CASSQATGLFYEQYF. DNA for the CDR3: TGCGCCAGCAGCCAAGCGACAGGTCTCTTCTACGAGCAGTACTTC. The chain links TRBV4-3 to TRBJ2-7, with TRBD1 as a possible D gene (6 bases). From germline, CDR1 is LGHNA and CDR2 YSLEER. The CDR3 extends over 15 amino acids. V was cut by 1 base and J by 3 bases, with 13 bases left in between.

The sample holds a few counts of this clonotype. This chain connects TRBV29-1 to TRBJ2-1, with D unresolved. The CDR3 is made up of 11 amino acids. Germline assignment: CDR1 SQVTM and CDR2 ANQGSEA. V lost 2 bases and J lost 6, with 5 bases in between. The CDR3 sequence: CSVESLNEQFF. The CDR3 coding sequence is TGCAGCGTTGAATCTCTCAATGAGCAGTTCTTC.

This clonotype was recorded at least ten times. The chain uses TRBV11-2 and TRBJ2-1, with a weak D call TRBD2 (6 bases). The CDR3 length is 16 residues. The V gene lost 1 base and the J gene lost 0 bases, with 10 bases spanning the gap. Per the germline V gene, CDR1 is SGHAT and CDR2 is FQNNGV. CDR3 DNA: TGTGCCAGCAGCTTAGTGCTCGGGAGCTCCTACAATGAGCAGTTCTTC. Protein product: CASSLVLGSSYNEQFF.

This clonotype appeared a few times. This chain joins TRBV5-1 and TRBJ2-6, with D unclear. The CDR3 has 17 residues. With 0 bases removed from V and 4 bases from J, the gap between germline ends came to 14 bases. Germline V gives CDR1 SGHRS, CDR2 YFSETQ. The CDR3: CASSLGSGAIGANVLTF. CDR3 DNA: TGCGCCAGCAGCTTGGGTTCGGGCGCGATAGGGGCCAACGTCCTGACTTTC.

The chain employs TRBV4-1 and TRBJ1-5; D gene ambiguous. This CDR3 contains 16 residues. Trimming removed 4 bases from V and 2 bases from J, with 15 bases in between. CDR1 and CDR2 from the germline V gene are MGHRA and YSYEKL. The CDR3 region is CASSPYLHGGNQPQHF. The CDR3 DNA follows: TGCGCCAGCAGCCCCTATCTTCATGGAGGCAATCAGCCCCAGCATTTT.

The V and J genes are TRBV29-1 and TRBJ2-5; 8 bases are a match to TRBD2. The CDR3 consists of 13 residues. Trimming at V came to 6 bases and at J to 1 base, leaving 4 bases not matched to a gene. Germline V gene sequence: CDR1 SQVTM, CDR2 ANQGSEA. The CDR3 nucleotides read TGCAGCGTGGACGGGACTAGCCAAGAGACCCAGTACTTC. It translates to CSVDGTSQETQYF.

This chain uses TRBV20-1 with TRBJ2-4; D call uncertain. CDR3 length equals 13 residues. The germline gives CDR1 DFQATT, CDR2 SNEGSKA (reference sequence). V dropped 0 bases and J dropped 7 bases, with 10 bases sitting between them. CDR3 region: CSAREIYRNIQYF. CDR3 sequence (DNA): TGCAGTGCTAGAGAAATCTACCGGAACATTCAGTACTTC.

The genes are TRBV11-2 and TRBJ2-3, with D possibly called TRBD1 or TRBD2 (6 bases each). The CDR3 totals 16 residues. Between the trimmed V and J ends, which lost 0 bases and 5 bases, there was a span of 15 bases. The V gene's germline CDR1 is SGHAT and CDR2 FQNNGV. The CDR3 reads CASSLEPRGVRDTQYF. The CDR3 bases are TGTGCCAGCAGCTTAGAGCCTAGGGGGGTTAGAGATACGCAGTATTTT.

In its sample, this clonotype was seen many times. This chain joins TRBV27 and TRBJ1-1; D not certain. This CDR3 has 14 amino acids. Trimming took off 5 bases at V and 3 bases at J, with 13 bases between the two ends. The germline V gene encodes CDR1 MNHEY and CDR2 SMNVEV (reference sequence). This CDR3 is CASSLIRADTEAFF. In DNA form, the CDR3 reads TGTGCCAGCAGTCTCATCCGGGCGGACACTGAAGCTTTCTTT.

This clonotype turned up a few times. The chain has TRBV24-1 and TRBJ2-5; TRBD1 aligns across 9 bases. The CDR3 is 18 residues long. With 4 bases clipped from V and 4 bases from J, the junction kept 15 bases outside the gene matches. Per germline, CDR1 KGHDR and CDR2 SFDVKD. The chain's CDR3 is CATSERVRLGTGRETQYF. The CDR3 DNA reads as TGTGCCACCAGTGAAAGAGTGCGCCTCGGGACAGGGAGAGAGACCCAGTACTTC.

V usage is TRBV4-3 and J usage is TRBJ2-6; no reliable D call. Germline V gives CDR1 LGHNA, CDR2 YSLEER. CDR3 length: 18 amino acids. V lost 3 bases, J lost 0 bases, and 15 bases lay in between. The CDR3 is CASSHARSGNSGANVLTF. CDR3 bases: TGCGCCAGCAGCCATGCCCGAAGTGGGAACTCTGGGGCCAACGTCCTGACTTTC.

This clonotype was seen only a few times. This chain uses TRBV20-1 with TRBJ2-6, with D uncertain. Germline V gene lookup returns CDR1 DFQATT and CDR2 SNEGSKA (reference sequence). V was clipped by 5 bases and J by 2 bases, with 10 bases between them. The CDR3 length is 14 residues. The CDR3 region has the DNA TGCAGTGCTGTGCAGTCTGCTGGGGCCAACGTCCTGACTTTC. Translation gives CSAVQSAGANVLTF.

The sample holds a few counts of this clonotype. With a much larger clone just one base away, this may be a read error. V gene TRBV5-5 combines with J gene TRBJ1-1; TRBD1 is a possible D gene (6 bases). Germline V lookup: CDR1 SGHKS, CDR2 YYEKEE (reference sequence). The V end was cut by 6 bases, the J end by 7 bases, with 19 bases between. This CDR3 has 14 amino acids. CDR3 bases: TGTGCCAGCACGTCCAGGGTCTGGGACATTGAAGCTTTCTTT. This translates into CASTSRVWDIEAFF.

This clonotype was counted a few times. This chain joins TRBV12-3 or TRBV12-4 and TRBJ1-1; maybe TRBD1 (5 bases). The CDR3 sequence is 15 residues long. The V gene lost 4 bases and the J gene lost 1 base, with 13 bases spanning the gap. CDR3 in DNA: TGTGCCAGCAGTTCTGGCCAGGGTAGGAACACTGAAGCTTTCTTT. This gives the protein CASSSGQGRNTEAFF.

The chain employs TRBV7-9 and TRBJ2-7; no clear D gene. The CDR3 consists of 14 residues. The ends were cut back, 3 bases at V and 1 base at J, with 10 bases in the middle. Germline V gene data show CDR1 as SEHNR and CDR2 as FQNEAQ (reference sequence). CDR3 amino acids: CASSLTADSYEQYF. The CDR3 nucleotides read TGTGCCAGCAGCTTGACGGCCGATTCCTACGAGCAGTACTTC.